The 19 T cell receptor beta chains reported below all come from one sample, sequenced in a study of blood T cells in healthy people across ages. It was with a sample-barcoded 5' primer and a J-beta primer mix that a second PCR of roughly 7 to 12 cycles was run. In TCRdb, the 5' RACE reads were re-called with MiXCR into one record per CDR3 protein. The sample shows approximately 820,000 distinct CDR3 sequences, under 55% of them seen only once. The sequencing sample was made of blood. The source of these receptors is a man between 60 and 75 years old in good health.

This clonotype was counted only a few times. This chain joins TRBV20-1 and TRBJ2-7; 8 bases agree with TRBD2. Germline V CDR1 and CDR2: DFQATT, SNEGSKA (reference sequence). The CDR3 is made up of 16 amino acids. V gave up 0 bases and J gave up 2 bases; unmatched junction bases: 9. The CDR3 protein is CSARDPGGGPTYEQYF. CDR3 DNA: TGCAGTGCTAGAGACCCAGGCGGGGGGCCTACCTACGAGCAGTACTTC.

The chain recombines TRBV7-2 with TRBJ2-7; D is unclear. Looked up from germline, CDR1 is SGHTA and CDR2 is FQGNSA. The CDR3 contains 12 residues. V dropped 2 bases and J dropped 6 bases, with 8 bases sitting between them. In nucleotides, the CDR3 is TGTGCCAGCAGCTTATTTCCGACCGAGCAGTACTTC. Residues: CASSLFPTEQYF.

This clonotype occurred many times. The J gene is TRBJ2-7, the V gene TRBV6-6, with 8 bases that match TRBD2. The V and J ends lost 6 bases and 0 bases, in that order; junction bases with no gene match: 7. The V gene's germline CDR1 is MNHNY and CDR2 SVGAGI (reference sequence). The CDR3 totals 15 residues. CDR3 residues: CASRASAGGSYEQYF. CDR3 in DNA: TGTGCCAGCAGGGCCTCCGCGGGGGGCTCCTACGAGCAGTACTTC.

The J gene is TRBJ2-3, the V gene TRBV5-1; 10 nucleotides line up with TRBD1. The V segment lost 4 bases and the J segment 4 bases; nucleotides outside the gene matches: 6. CDR3 length: 15 residues. Germline V lookup: CDR1 SGHRS, CDR2 YFSETQ. The CDR3 sequence is CASSPGTGAADTQYF. Here the CDR3 DNA reads TGCGCCAGCAGCCCCGGGACAGGGGCGGCAGATACGCAGTATTTT.

The CDR3 DNA sequence: TGTGCCAGCAGTCCGACAGTGGCGGGCGAGCAGTACTTC. Translation: CASSPTVAGEQYF. The chain is built from TRBV27 and TRBJ2-7; D might be TRBD1 or TRBD2, each matching 5 bases. V shed 5 bases and J shed 6 bases, with 14 bases lying between them. CDR3 length: 13 amino acids. CDR1 MNHEY and CDR2 SMNVEV come from the germline V gene (reference sequence).

The genes are TRBV12-3 or TRBV12-4 and TRBJ1-2, with a tentative D call TRBD1 (5 bases). The CDR3 spans 19 residues. V shed 3 bases and J shed 3 bases, with 26 bases lying between them. The CDR3 spells CASSFTLSAVSPGHYGYTF. For the CDR3, the DNA is TGTGCCAGCAGTTTTACGCTGTCGGCGGTGAGCCCGGGACACTATGGCTACACCTTC.

The rearrangement links TRBV5-8 to TRBJ2-7; D remains unclear. From germline, CDR1 is SGHTS and CDR2 YDEGEE. V was trimmed by 1 base and J by 0 bases, leaving 11 bases between them. The CDR3 has 15 amino acids. The CDR3 region is CASSLQGNPSYEQYF. CDR3 sequence (DNA): TGTGCCAGCAGCTTGCAAGGGAATCCCTCCTACGAGCAGTACTTC.

This clonotype is a singleton in its sample. The chain links TRBV4-1 to TRBJ1-5, with D possibly being TRBD1 (6 bases). V dropped 3 bases and J dropped 3 bases, with 9 bases sitting between them. The CDR3 sequence is 14 residues long. Germline CDR1 MGHRA, CDR2 YSYEKL. The CDR3 spells CASSQDSLNQPQHF. DNA of the CDR3: TGCGCCAGCAGCCAGGACAGCCTCAATCAGCCCCAGCATTTT.

This clonotype was recorded many times. The chain recombines TRBV7-9 with TRBJ1-2, with unresolved D. V was trimmed by 5 bases and J by 1 base, leaving 8 bases between them. Germline V gene data show CDR1 as SEHNR and CDR2 as FQNEAQ (reference sequence). This CDR3 spans 13 amino acids. CDR3 in DNA: TGTGCCAGCAGCCCGGACGTTAACTATGGCTACACCTTC. Amino acid sequence: CASSPDVNYGYTF.

The chain uses TRBV7-8 and TRBJ2-7, with TRBD2 identical over 7 bases. Per the germline V gene, CDR1 is SGHVS and CDR2 is FQNEAQ. The junction had 5 bases not matched to a gene; V was cut back by 1 base and J by 2 bases. The CDR3 extends over 15 amino acids. CDR3 DNA sequence: TGTGCCAGCAGCTTAGTAGCGGGCGGACCCTACGAGCAGTACTTC. Protein sequence: CASSLVAGGPYEQYF.

The chain has TRBV20-1 and TRBJ1-6; 8 bases line up with TRBD1. CDR1 and CDR2 from the germline V gene are DFQATT and SNEGSKA (reference sequence). The CDR3 totals 15 residues. After removal of 6 bases from V and 0 bases from J, the junction contained 4 bases not matched to a gene. The CDR3: CSAPGGSSYNSPLHF. The CDR3 DNA reads as TGCAGTGCCCCAGGGGGCAGCTCCTATAATTCACCCCTCCACTTT.

V and J are TRBV14 and TRBJ2-5; no reliable D call. This CDR3 has 14 residues. Trimming removed 4 bases at V and 3 bases at J, with 12 bases between. In germline, CDR1 is SGHDN, CDR2 FVKESK. CDR3 sequence: CASSLSKGKETQYF. The CDR3 region has the DNA TGTGCCAGCAGCCTCAGTAAAGGGAAAGAGACCCAGTACTTC.

The gene calls are TRBV6-5 and TRBJ2-3, with unresolved D. CDR3 size: 15 residues. V was pared by 2 bases and J by 2 bases, with 11 bases between. CDR1 is MNHEY, CDR2 SVGAGI, per germline. The DNA of the CDR3 is TGTGCCAGCAGTTACGCGAGAATACTCACAGATACGCAGTATTTT. It encodes CASSYARILTDTQYF.

V usage is TRBV30 and J usage is TRBJ1-1; the D is unclear. CDR3 length equals 11 residues. The V end lost 4 bases, the J end lost 5 bases, and 8 bases lay between the germline ends. Germline assignment: CDR1 GTSNPN and CDR2 SVGIG (reference sequence). This CDR3 reads CAWKLGTEAFF. The CDR3 DNA is TGTGCCTGGAAGCTGGGAACTGAAGCTTTCTTT.

This clonotype has more than one count but fewer than ten. The chain has TRBV6-5 and TRBJ1-6; D unclear. Germline V gene lookup returns CDR1 MNHEY and CDR2 SVGAGI. Trimming took off 2 bases at V and 3 bases at J, with 8 bases between the two ends. CDR3 length: 15 amino acids. DNA of the CDR3: TGTGCCAGCAGTTACGCGGGGTACTATAATTCACCCCTCCACTTT. Translation: CASSYAGYYNSPLHF.

V and J are TRBV5-1 and TRBJ1-1, with 10 bases aligning to TRBD1. CDR1 is SGHRS and CDR2 is YFSETQ in the germline V gene. V trimming: 4 bases; J trimming: 5 bases; junction bases outside the gene matches: 8. The CDR3 spans 15 residues. CDR3 region: CASSPRQGALTEAFF. CDR3 in DNA: TGCGCCAGCAGCCCTCGACAGGGGGCGCTTACTGAAGCTTTCTTT.

This clonotype was observed a single time. This chain joins TRBV6-6 and TRBJ1-1; D not certain. Germline CDR1 and CDR2: MNHNY and SVGAGI (reference sequence). The CDR3 sequence is 15 residues long. The V and J ends lost 6 bases and 0 bases respectively, with 14 bases between them. CDR3 in DNA: TGTGCCAGCAGCCCAGTGGGCAGTATGAACACTGAAGCTTTCTTT. This gives the protein CASSPVGSMNTEAFF.

V and J are TRBV30 and TRBJ2-3; perhaps TRBD2 as D (6 bases). V was cut by 0 bases and J by 0 bases, with 10 bases left in between. The CDR3 has 15 amino acids. Germline values: CDR1 GTSNPN, CDR2 SVGIG (reference sequence). The chain's CDR3 is CAWSVAGPSTDTQYF. The DNA for the CDR3 is TGTGCCTGGAGTGTAGCGGGCCCTAGCACAGATACGCAGTATTTT.

J is TRBJ2-2 and V is TRBV7-6, with 7 bases fitting TRBD1. The CDR3 length is 16 residues. Germline loops: CDR1 SGHVS, CDR2 FNYEAQ. CDR3 region: CASQLTGAVNTGELFF. The CDR3 DNA sequence: TGTGCTTCCCAGTTAACAGGGGCCGTGAACACCGGGGAGCTGTTTTTT.